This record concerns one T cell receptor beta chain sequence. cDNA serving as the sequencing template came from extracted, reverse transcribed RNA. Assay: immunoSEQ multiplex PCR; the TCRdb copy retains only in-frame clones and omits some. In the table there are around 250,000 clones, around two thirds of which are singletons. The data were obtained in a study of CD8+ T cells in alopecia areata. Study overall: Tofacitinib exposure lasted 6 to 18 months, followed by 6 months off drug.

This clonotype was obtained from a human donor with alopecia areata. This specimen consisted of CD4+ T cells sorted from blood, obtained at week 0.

DNA of the CDR3: TGTGCCTGGAGTTTGGGCGGTTCGAGATTTTTT. This sequence encodes CAWSLGGSRFF. V usage is TRBV30 and J usage is TRBJ1-4; D is ambiguous. V was cut by 2 bases and J by 17 bases, with 15 bases left in between. The CDR3 has 11 residues. Germline CDR1 is GTSNPN and CDR2 is SVGIG (reference sequence).